These 10 T cell receptor beta chains originate from one sample sequenced in a study of blood T cell repertoires in COVID-19. Here immunoSEQ multiplex PCR was the method, and the copy in TCRdb shows in-frame clones only, minus some. In the table there are around 100,000 clones, roughly 90% of which are singletons. The sequenced material came from peripheral blood. The source of these receptors is a man aged 50-60 years with COVID-19, enrolled during active disease.

CDR3 nucleotides: TGTGCCAGCAGCCGACAGCCCAACCGCCTGGGAGCTTTCTTT. Protein product: CASSRQPNRLGAFF. The rearrangement links TRBV5-5 to TRBJ1-1, with D possibly TRBD1 on 5 matching bases. The CDR3 is 14 amino acids. Germline CDR1 reads SGHKS; CDR2 reads YYEKEE (reference sequence). The V gene lost 4 bases and the J gene lost 10 bases, with 20 bases spanning the gap.

This chain uses TRBV30 with TRBJ1-2; D is possibly TRBD1 (6 bases). Between the trimmed V and J ends, which lost 3 bases and 4 bases, there was a span of 15 bases. CDR1 is GTSNPN and CDR2 is SVGIG in the germline V gene (reference sequence). The CDR3 totals 14 residues. The CDR3 nucleotides read TGTGCCTGGAGCGGGACACGAAGGGGCTATGGCTACACCTTC. Translating it yields CAWSGTRRGYGYTF.

The chain combines TRBV6-5 with TRBJ1-2; possible D gene TRBD1, 6 bases. Between the trimmed V and J ends, which lost 5 bases and 2 bases, there was a span of 15 bases. Germline V CDR1 and CDR2: MNHEY, SVGAGI. This CDR3 is built from 15 residues. The CDR3 DNA reads TGTGCCAGCAGTCTACGACGGACAGAGAACTATGGCTACACCTTC. This sequence encodes CASSLRRTENYGYTF.

This chain connects TRBV10-3 to TRBJ2-1, with D perhaps matching TRBD1 (6 bases). The CDR3 runs 12 residues. Germline CDR1 ENHRY, CDR2 SYGVKD. The V end lost 9 bases, the J end lost 9 bases, and 15 bases lay between the germline ends. As DNA, the CDR3 is TGTGCCATACGACAGGCAGGAGGTGAGCAGTTCTTC. Its translation: CAIRQAGGEQFF.

The CDR3 nucleotides are TGTGCCAGCAGCTTGGATCTGGGACAGGCCTACGAGCAGTACTTC. Translating gives CASSLDLGQAYEQYF. The genes are TRBV5-6 and TRBJ2-7; 8 nucleotides agree with TRBD1. J was trimmed by 2 bases and V by 0 bases; bases with no gene match: 4. Germline CDR1 is SGHDT and CDR2 is YYEEEE. The CDR3 is 15 residues long.

The chain links TRBV5-8 to TRBJ1-1; possibly TRBD1 for D (6 bases). The CDR3 has 13 amino acids. The V end was cut by 4 bases, the J end by 0 bases, with 7 bases between. Germline CDR1 SGHTS, CDR2 YDEGEE. The CDR3 protein is CASSRQVNTEAFF. The CDR3 region has the DNA TGTGCCAGCAGCCGACAGGTGAACACTGAAGCTTTCTTT.

The chain joins TRBV6-2 or TRBV6-3 to TRBJ2-5; TRBD2 matches at 10 bases. The CDR3 is 16 residues long. In germline, CDR1 is MNHEY, CDR2 SVGEGT. The V gene end was trimmed by 6 bases and the J gene end by 0 bases; junction bases not matched to a gene: 7. The DNA of the CDR3 is TGTGCCAGCAGCTCCATACTAGCGGGGAACCAAGAGACCCAGTACTTC. Translated: CASSSILAGNQETQYF.

This chain links TRBV6-2 or TRBV6-3 with TRBJ2-5; TRBD1 matches 7 bases. The CDR3 contains 14 residues. Germline-derived CDR1 and CDR2 are MNHEY and SVGEGT. Losses at the gene ends were 6 bases for V and 2 bases for J; bases not matched to a gene: 6. The CDR3 bases are TGTGCCAGCAGCACCGGACAGGATCAAGAGACCCAGTACTTC. Its translation: CASSTGQDQETQYF.

This chain joins TRBV27 and TRBJ1-6; D might be TRBD1 (5 bases). The V gene's germline CDR1 is MNHEY and CDR2 SMNVEV (reference sequence). The V end was cut by 6 bases, the J end by 5 bases, with 14 bases between. The CDR3 extends over 15 amino acids. CDR3 loop: CASSPWEGNNSPLHF. The CDR3 DNA sequence: TGTGCCAGCAGCCCCTGGGAGGGGAATAATTCACCCCTCCACTTT.

This chain uses TRBV10-3 with TRBJ1-5; TRBD1 matches 8 bases. From germline, CDR1 is ENHRY and CDR2 SYGVKD. This CDR3 is 15 amino acids long. Trimming took 3 bases from V and 2 from J; bases not matched to a gene: 3. The CDR3 loop is CAISEETGGNQPQHF. CDR3 sequence (DNA): TGTGCCATCAGTGAAGAGACAGGGGGCAATCAGCCCCAGCATTTT.